This T cell receptor (beta chain) was identified during a study of CD8 T cells in ankylosing spondylitis. Overall study findings and caveats: For ankylosing spondylitis blood, a TCR beta motif of under ten highly homologous variants appeared characteristic. Earlier authors reported some of these motif variants in reactive arthritis synovial fluid and blood.

Comment on this clonotype: Its antigen is as yet unknown.

5'-RACE, quantitative and with molecular barcodes, yielded the TCR beta libraries. Each CDR3 protein is one row after TCRdb ran MiXCR on the 5' RACE reads. The table shows 150,000 to 200,000 distinct CDR3 sequences, with about 20% occurring only once. The receptor's source is a male donor under 30 with ankylosing spondylitis or in good health (not recorded which). Material: blood, either unsorted or a sorted T cell fraction (not recorded which).

CDR3 DNA sequence: TGTGCCAGCAGCTCCGGACAGGGGCGCAATCAGCCCCAGCATTTT. Its protein product is CASSSGQGRNQPQHF. V is TRBV12-3 or TRBV12-4 and J is TRBJ1-5; 9 nucleotides line up with TRBD1. After removal of 6 bases from V and 2 bases from J, the junction contained 5 bases not matched to a gene. The CDR3 runs to 15 residues.